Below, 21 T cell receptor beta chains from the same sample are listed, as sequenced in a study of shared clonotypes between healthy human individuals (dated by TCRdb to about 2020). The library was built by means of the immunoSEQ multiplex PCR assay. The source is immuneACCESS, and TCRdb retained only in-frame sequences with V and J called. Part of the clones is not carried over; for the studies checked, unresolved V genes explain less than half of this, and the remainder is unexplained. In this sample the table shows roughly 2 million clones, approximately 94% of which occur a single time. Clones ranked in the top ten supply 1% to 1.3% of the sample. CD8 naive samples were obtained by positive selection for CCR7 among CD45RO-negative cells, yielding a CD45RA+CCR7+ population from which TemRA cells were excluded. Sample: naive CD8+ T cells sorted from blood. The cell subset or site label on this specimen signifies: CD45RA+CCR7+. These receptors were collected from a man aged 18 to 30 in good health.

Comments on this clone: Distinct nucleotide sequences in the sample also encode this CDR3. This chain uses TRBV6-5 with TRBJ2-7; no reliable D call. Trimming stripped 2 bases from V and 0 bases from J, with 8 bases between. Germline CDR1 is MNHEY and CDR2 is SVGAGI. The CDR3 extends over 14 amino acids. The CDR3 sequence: CASSYGFGSYEQYF. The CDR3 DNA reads TGTGCCAGCAGTTACGGATTTGGCTCCTACGAGCAGTACTTC.

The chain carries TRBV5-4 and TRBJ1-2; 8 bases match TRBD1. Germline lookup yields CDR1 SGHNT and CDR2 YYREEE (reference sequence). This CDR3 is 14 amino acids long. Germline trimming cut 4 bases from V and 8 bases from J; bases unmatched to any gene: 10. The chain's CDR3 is CASSPITGGWGYTF. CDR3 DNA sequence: TGTGCCAGCAGCCCGATTACAGGGGGTTGGGGCTACACCTTC.

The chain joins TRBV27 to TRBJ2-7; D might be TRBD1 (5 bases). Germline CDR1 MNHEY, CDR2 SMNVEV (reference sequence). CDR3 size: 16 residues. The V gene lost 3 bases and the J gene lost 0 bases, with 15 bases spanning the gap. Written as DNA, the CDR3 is TGTGCCAGCAGTTTCTCTCAGGGCACTATCTCCTACGAGCAGTACTTC. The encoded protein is CASSFSQGTISYEQYF.

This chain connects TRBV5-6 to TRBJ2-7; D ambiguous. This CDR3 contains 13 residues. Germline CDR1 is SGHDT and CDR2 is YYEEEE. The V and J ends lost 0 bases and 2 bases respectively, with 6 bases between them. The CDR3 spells CASSLVAPYEQYF. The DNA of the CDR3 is TGTGCCAGCAGCTTGGTTGCCCCCTACGAGCAGTACTTC.

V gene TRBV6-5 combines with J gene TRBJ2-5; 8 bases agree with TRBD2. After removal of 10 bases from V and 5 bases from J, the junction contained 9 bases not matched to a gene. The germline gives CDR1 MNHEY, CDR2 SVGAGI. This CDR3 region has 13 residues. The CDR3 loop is CAKTRGVAETQYF. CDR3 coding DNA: TGTGCCAAGACGCGGGGGGTCGCTGAGACCCAGTACTTC.

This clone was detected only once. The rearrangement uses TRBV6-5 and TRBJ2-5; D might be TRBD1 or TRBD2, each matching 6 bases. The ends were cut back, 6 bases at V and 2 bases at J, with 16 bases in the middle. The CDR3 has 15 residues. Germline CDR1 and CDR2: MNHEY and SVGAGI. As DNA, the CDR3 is TGTGCCAGCAGCCTGACGGGGGCTATTCAAGAGACCCAGTACTTC. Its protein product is CASSLTGAIQETQYF.

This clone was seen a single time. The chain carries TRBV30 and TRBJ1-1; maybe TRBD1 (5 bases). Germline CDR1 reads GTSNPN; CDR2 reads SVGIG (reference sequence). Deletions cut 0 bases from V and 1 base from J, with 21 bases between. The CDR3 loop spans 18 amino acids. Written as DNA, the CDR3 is TGTGCCTGGAGTGTAAAGGTAGGGGCACTCCTCCCGAACACTGAAGCTTTCTTT. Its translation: CAWSVKVGALLPNTEAFF.

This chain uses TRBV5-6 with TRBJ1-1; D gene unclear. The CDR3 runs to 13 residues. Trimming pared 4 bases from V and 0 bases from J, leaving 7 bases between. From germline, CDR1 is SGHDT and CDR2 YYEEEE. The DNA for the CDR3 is TGTGCCAGCAGCCCCTCCATGAACACTGAAGCTTTCTTT. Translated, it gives CASSPSMNTEAFF.

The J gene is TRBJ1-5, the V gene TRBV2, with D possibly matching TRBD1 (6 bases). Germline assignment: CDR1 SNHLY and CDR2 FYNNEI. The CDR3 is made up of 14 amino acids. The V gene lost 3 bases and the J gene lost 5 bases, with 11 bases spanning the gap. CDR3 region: CASSDGDIYQPQHF. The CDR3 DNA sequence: TGTGCCAGCAGTGATGGGGACATTTATCAGCCCCAGCATTTT.

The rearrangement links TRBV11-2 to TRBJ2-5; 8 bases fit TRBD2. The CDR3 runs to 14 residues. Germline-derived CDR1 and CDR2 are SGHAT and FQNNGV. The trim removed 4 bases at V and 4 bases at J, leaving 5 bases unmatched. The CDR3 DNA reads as TGTGCCAGCAGCTCTCCGGGGGGGCGAGAGACCCAGTACTTC. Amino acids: CASSSPGGRETQYF.

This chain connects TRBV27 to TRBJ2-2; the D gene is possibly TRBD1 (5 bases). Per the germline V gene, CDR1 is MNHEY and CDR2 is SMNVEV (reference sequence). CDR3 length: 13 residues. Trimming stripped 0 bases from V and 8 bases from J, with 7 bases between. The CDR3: CASSLSPGGELFF. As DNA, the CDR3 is TGTGCCAGCAGTTTATCACCAGGGGGGGAGCTGTTTTTT.

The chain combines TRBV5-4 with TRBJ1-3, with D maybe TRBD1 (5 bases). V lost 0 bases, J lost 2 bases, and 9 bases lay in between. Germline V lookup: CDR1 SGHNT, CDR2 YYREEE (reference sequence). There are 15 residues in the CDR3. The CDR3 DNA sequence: TGTGCCAGCAGCTTGGAGGGCAGGGCTGGAAACACCATATATTTT. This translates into CASSLEGRAGNTIYF.

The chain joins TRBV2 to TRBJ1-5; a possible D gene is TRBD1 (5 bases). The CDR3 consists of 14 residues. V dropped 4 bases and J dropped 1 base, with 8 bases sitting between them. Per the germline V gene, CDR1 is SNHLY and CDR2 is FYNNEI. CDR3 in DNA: TGTGCCAGCAGTGTTTGGGACAGCAATCAGCCCCAGCATTTT. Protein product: CASSVWDSNQPQHF.

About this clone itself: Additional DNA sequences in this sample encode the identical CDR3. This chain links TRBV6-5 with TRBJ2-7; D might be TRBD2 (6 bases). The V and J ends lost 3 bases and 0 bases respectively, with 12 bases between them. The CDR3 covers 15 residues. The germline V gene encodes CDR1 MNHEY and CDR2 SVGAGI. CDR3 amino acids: CASSYLSGSSYEQYF. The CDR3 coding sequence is TGTGCCAGCAGTTATCTATCCGGGAGCTCCTACGAGCAGTACTTC.

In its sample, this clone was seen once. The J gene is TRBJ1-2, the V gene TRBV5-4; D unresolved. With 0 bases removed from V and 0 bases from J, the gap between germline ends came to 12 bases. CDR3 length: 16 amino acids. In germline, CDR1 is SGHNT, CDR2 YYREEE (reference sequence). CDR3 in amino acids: CASSLDSINPNYGYTF. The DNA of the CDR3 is TGTGCCAGCAGCTTGGACAGTATAAATCCTAACTATGGCTACACCTTC. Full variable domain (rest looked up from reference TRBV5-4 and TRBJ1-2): ETGVTQSPTHLIKTRGQQVTLRCSSQSGHNTVSWYQQALGQGPQFIFQYYREEENGRGNFPPRFSGLQFPNYSSELNVNALELDDSALYLCASSLDSINPNYGYTFGSGTRLTVV.

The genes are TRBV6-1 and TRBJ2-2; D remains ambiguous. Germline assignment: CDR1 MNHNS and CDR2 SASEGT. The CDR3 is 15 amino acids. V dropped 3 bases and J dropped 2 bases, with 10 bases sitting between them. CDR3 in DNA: TGTGCCAGCAGTGAGCAAGTCAGAAACACCGGGGAGCTGTTTTTT. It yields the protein CASSEQVRNTGELFF.

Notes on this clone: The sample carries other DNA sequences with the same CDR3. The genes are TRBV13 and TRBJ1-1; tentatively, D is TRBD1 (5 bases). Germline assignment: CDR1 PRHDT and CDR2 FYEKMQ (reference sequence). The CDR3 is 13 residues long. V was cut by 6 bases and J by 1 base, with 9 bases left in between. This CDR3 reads CASSLQGNTEAFF. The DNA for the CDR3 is TGTGCCAGCAGTCTTCAGGGGAACACTGAAGCTTTCTTT.

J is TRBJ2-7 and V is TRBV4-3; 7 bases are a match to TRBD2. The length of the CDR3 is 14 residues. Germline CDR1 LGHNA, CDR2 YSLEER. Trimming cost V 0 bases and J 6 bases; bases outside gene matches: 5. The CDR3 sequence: CASSQDTSAGEQYF. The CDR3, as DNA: TGCGCCAGCAGCCAAGACACTAGCGCGGGCGAGCAGTACTTC.

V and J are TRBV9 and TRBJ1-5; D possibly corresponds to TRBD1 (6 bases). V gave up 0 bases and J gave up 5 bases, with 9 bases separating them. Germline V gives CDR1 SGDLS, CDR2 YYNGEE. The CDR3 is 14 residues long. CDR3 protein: CASSVGGGDQPQHF. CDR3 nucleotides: TGTGCCAGCAGCGTAGGAGGGGGGGATCAGCCCCAGCATTTT.

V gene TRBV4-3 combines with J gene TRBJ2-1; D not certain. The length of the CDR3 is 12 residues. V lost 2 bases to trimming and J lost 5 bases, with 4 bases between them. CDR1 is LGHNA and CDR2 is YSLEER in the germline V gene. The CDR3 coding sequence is TGCGCCAGCAGCCAAAATAACAATGAGCAGTTCTTC. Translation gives CASSQNNNEQFF.

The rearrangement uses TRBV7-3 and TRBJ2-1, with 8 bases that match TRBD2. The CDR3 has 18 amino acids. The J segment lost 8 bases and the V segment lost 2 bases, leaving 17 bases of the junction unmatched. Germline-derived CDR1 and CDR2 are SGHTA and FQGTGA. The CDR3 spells CASSLGTSGGTSGYEQFF. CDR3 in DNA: TGTGCCAGCAGCTTAGGGACATCTGGCGGGACTAGTGGCTATGAGCAGTTCTTC.